A single sample gave rise to the 6 T cell receptor beta chains below, sequenced in a study of T-cell reconstitution after alpha-beta-depleted transplantation in children (TCRdb year 2016). Library preparation used PCR. The reads were generated on an Illumina HiSeq 2500. TCR libraries were prepared with molecular barcoding, using unique molecular identifiers to normalize TCRbeta repertoire quantification. Through fastp at Q25 and MiXCR, TCRdb rebuilt clones from the public reads, retaining in-frame beta chains. Entries that share a CDR3 protein sequence are merged under the most common genes and DNA. The sample profile shows under 300,000 distinct CDR3 sequences; about 9.9% of them were found once. The top ten hold about 20% of the sample. This sample's treatment or condition label indicates: allogeneic hematopoietic cell transplantation with graft depleted of TCRalphabeta T cells and CD19 B cells.

Material: peripheral blood, obtained 180 days after TCRalphabeta/CD19-depleted stem cell transplant. The receptors derive from a male patient aged 2 to 10 who had a stem cell transplant for chronic granulomatous disease, so the T cells may come from the graft donor.

At least ten counts were recorded for this clonotype. V and J are TRBV12-3 or TRBV12-4 and TRBJ2-1; D may correspond to TRBD1 or TRBD2 (6 bases each). Deletions cut 4 bases from V and 4 bases from J, with 17 bases between. The CDR3 contains 16 residues. The CDR3 coding sequence is TGTGCCAGCAGTTCTGGAGGGGGGACCGTATACAATGAGCAGTTCTTC. This codes for CASSSGGGTVYNEQFF.

In this sample, this clonotype turned up many times. The gene calls are TRBV11-3 and TRBJ2-1, with D maybe TRBD2 (6 bases). V lost 8 bases to trimming and J lost 1 base, with 33 bases between them. Germline values: CDR1 SGHNT, CDR2 YENEEA. The CDR3 extends over 21 amino acids. In DNA, the CDR3 is TGTGCCAGCTCAACCTATAGGGCGGGGCTTAAGTACGGTGGATCCTACAATGAGCAGTTCTTC. Translated: CASSTYRAGLKYGGSYNEQFF.

The sample holds many counts of this clonotype. J is TRBJ2-1 and V is TRBV10-3; TRBD2 aligns across 7 bases. The CDR3 has 13 amino acids. The V gene's germline CDR1 is ENHRY and CDR2 SYGVKD. J lost 5 bases, V lost 7 bases, and 5 bases had no gene match. CDR3 sequence reads: CAINGGSNNEQFF. The CDR3 DNA reads TGTGCCATCAACGGCGGGAGTAACAATGAGCAGTTCTTC.

The V and J genes are TRBV28 and TRBJ2-5, with a possible D match to TRBD1 (6 bases). The ends were cut back, 1 base at V and 10 bases at J, with 16 bases in the middle. Per the germline V gene, CDR1 is MDHEN and CDR2 is SYDVKM. The CDR3 loop spans 14 amino acids. CDR3 DNA sequence: TGTGCCAGCAGTTTATATCTAACCCAGGGGTTCCAGTACTTC. This codes for CASSLYLTQGFQYF.

This clonotype has ten or more counts. V and J are TRBV5-1 and TRBJ1-2; a weak D match, TRBD1 (5 bases). V was cut by 1 base and J by 8 bases, with 12 bases left in between. The CDR3 sequence is 13 residues long. The V gene's germline CDR1 is SGHRS and CDR2 YFSETQ. In DNA, the CDR3 is TGCGCCAGCAGCTTGTTTTCAGGACAAGGCTACACCTTC. Protein: CASSLFSGQGYTF.

This clonotype was counted ten times or more. The gene calls are TRBV25-1 and TRBJ2-6; D might be TRBD1 (5 bases). From germline, CDR1 is MGHDK and CDR2 SYGVNS. The CDR3 consists of 17 residues. V was shortened by 3 bases and J by 1 base, with 13 bases between the two germline ends. In nucleotides, the CDR3 is TGTGCCAGCAGTGAGCTGGCCAAGGGGTCTGGGGCCAACGTCCTGACTTTC. Its protein product is CASSELAKGSGANVLTF.